This T cell receptor beta chain was recorded in a study of OX40 agonist ivuxolimab in advanced cancers. Study as a whole: Treatment of patients was with ivuxolimab, an agonistic anti-OX40 (CD134) antibody. Prior anti-PD-1, anti-PD-L1 or anti-CTLA-4 therapy was allowed; more than 30% had some.

The repertoire was sequenced with immunoSEQ multiplex PCR; TCRdb's copy has only in-frame clones and lacks some. The profile covers approximately 77,000 clones, with more than 80% appearing a single time and 0.45% to 0.65% taken by the ten largest. Turning to this clone: Its antigen is unknown.

General observations from the study: Expanded clones were, on average, more numerous in CD8+ T cells than in CD4+.

The V segment lost 7 bases and the J segment 1 base; nucleotides outside the gene matches: 8. The CDR3 has 15 amino acids. Germline V gene data show CDR1 as MDHEN and CDR2 as SYDVKM. The specimen comprised CD4+ or CD8+ T cells sorted from blood, sampled in a trial of the OX40 agonist ivuxolimab. J is TRBJ1-1 and V is TRBV28, with TRBD1 matching 8 bases. The sequence was obtained from an adult with an advanced solid tumor such as melanoma, head and neck, liver or kidney cancer. The CDR3 region has the DNA TGTGCCAGCATTACTTCTGGGACAGGGAACACTGAAGCTTTCTTT. Translation gives CASITSGTGNTEAFF.